The 13 T cell receptor beta chains below were found in one sample sequenced in a study of early T cells in non-severe SARS-CoV-2 infection. MiXCR, run by TCRdb on the 5' RACE reads, gives a single entry per CDR3 protein. The sample records 45,000 to 70,000 distinct CDR3 sequences, roughly 7.8% being singletons. The material was whole blood, obtained at baseline. The origin of the receptors is an adult who was a healthcare worker with PCR-confirmed SARS-CoV-2 infection or an uninfected control (not recorded which).

The chain uses TRBV4-1 and TRBJ2-1; no definite D call. Germline CDR1 is MGHRA and CDR2 is YSYEKL. Trimming took off 0 bases at V and 2 bases at J, with 11 bases between the two ends. There are 16 residues in the CDR3. In DNA form, the CDR3 reads TGCGCCAGCAGCCAAGATCATAGCCGGACCTACAATGAGCAGTTCTTC. Its translation is CASSQDHSRTYNEQFF.

This clonotype was counted a few times. V is TRBV6-6 and J is TRBJ2-7; D not resolved. Germline values: CDR1 MNHNY, CDR2 SVGAGI (reference sequence). V lost 5 bases and J 2 bases, leaving 7 bases between the germline ends. The CDR3 contains 12 residues. Written as DNA, the CDR3 is TGTGCCAGCAGTAGTCTTCCCTACGAGCAGTACTTC. Translation: CASSSLPYEQYF.

The chain couples TRBV29-1 to TRBJ2-1, with D perhaps matching TRBD2 (6 bases). Germline loops: CDR1 SQVTM, CDR2 ANQGSEA. V lost 1 base and J 2 bases, leaving 12 bases between the germline ends. CDR3 length equals 15 residues. CDR3 sequence reads: CSVEGEEVPYNEQFF. CDR3 DNA sequence: TGCAGCGTTGAAGGGGAGGAAGTCCCCTACAATGAGCAGTTCTTC.

The rearrangement uses TRBV7-2 and TRBJ2-7; TRBD2 matches 9 bases. From germline, CDR1 is SGHTA and CDR2 FQGNSA. Losses at the gene ends were 0 bases for V and 0 bases for J; bases not matched to a gene: 3. The CDR3 extends over 16 amino acids. The CDR3 is CASSLALAGLSYEQYF. The CDR3 DNA reads TGTGCCAGCAGCTTAGCACTAGCGGGCCTCTCCTACGAGCAGTACTTC.

In its sample, this clonotype was seen a few times. The chain has TRBV5-4 and TRBJ2-7, with 7 bases fitting TRBD2. CDR3 length: 15 residues. Germline CDR1 reads SGHNT; CDR2 reads YYREEE (reference sequence). V gave up 4 bases and J gave up 7 bases; unmatched junction bases: 14. The DNA for the CDR3 is TGTGCCAGCAGCGTCACGGGGGAGGGCCTTGGGGAGCAGTACTTC. Translation gives CASSVTGEGLGEQYF.

The rearrangement joins TRBV29-1 to TRBJ2-3; 7 nucleotides agree with TRBD2. The CDR3 is 15 amino acids. The germline V gene encodes CDR1 SQVTM and CDR2 ANQGSEA. V was clipped by 1 base and J by 1 base; unmatched bases: 5. The CDR3 DNA is TGCAGCGTTGAAGTAGGGAGCGGGGGCACAGATACGCAGTATTTT. It translates to CSVEVGSGGTDTQYF.

The chain carries TRBV6-5 and TRBJ1-1; D is uncertain. The CDR3 contains 13 residues. Trimming left V 8 bases short and J 4 bases short, with 14 bases between. CDR1 MNHEY and CDR2 SVGAGI come from the germline V gene. The CDR3 DNA follows: TGTGCCAGCTGTCGGGGTTCGAGCACTGAAGCTTTCTTT. It translates to CASCRGSSTEAFF.

Many counts were recorded for this clonotype. J is TRBJ1-1 and V is TRBV6-5; the D gene is possibly TRBD1 (6 bases). Deletions cut 5 bases from V and 0 bases from J, with 19 bases between. The CDR3 totals 17 residues. The V gene's germline CDR1 is MNHEY and CDR2 SVGAGI. Written as DNA, the CDR3 is TGTGCCAGCAGTACGCTCCTACGGACAGACATGAACACTGAAGCTTTCTTT. This encodes CASSTLLRTDMNTEAFF.

This clonotype was picked up many times. The chain combines TRBV10-2 with TRBJ1-5, with D unclear. CDR1 and CDR2 from the germline V gene are WSHSY and SAAADI. V was shortened by 2 bases and J by 2 bases, with 1 base between the two germline ends. The CDR3 is 12 residues long. CDR3 DNA sequence: TGCGCCAGCAGTGAGGGCAATCAGCCCCAGCATTTT. Protein product: CASSEGNQPQHF.

In this sample, this clonotype turned up a few times. J is TRBJ1-5 and V is TRBV6-4; 7 bases are shared with TRBD1. V lost 7 bases, J lost 5 bases, and 5 bases stayed unmatched. The CDR3 length is 13 residues. Per germline, CDR1 MRHNA and CDR2 SNTAGT. CDR3 sequence: CASNGTEYQPQHF. Written as DNA, the CDR3 is TGTGCCAGCAATGGGACAGAGTATCAGCCCCAGCATTTT.

The V and J genes are TRBV19 and TRBJ1-5, with 7 nucleotides matching TRBD1. Germline values: CDR1 LNHDA, CDR2 SQIVND (reference sequence). This CDR3 spans 15 amino acids. J lost 6 bases, V lost 0 bases, and 5 bases had no gene match. The DNA of the CDR3 is TGTGCCAGTAGTATAGATCGGCAGGGGGGTCAGCCCCAGCATTTT. Encoded protein: CASSIDRQGGQPQHF.

This clonotype was seen at least ten times. This chain links TRBV30 with TRBJ2-7; 9 nucleotides agree with TRBD1. The ends lost 3 bases at V and 6 bases at J; junction bases unmatched: 6. Germline assignment: CDR1 GTSNPN and CDR2 SVGIG (reference sequence). This CDR3 region has 13 residues. CDR3: CAWSIGTGSEQYF. DNA of the CDR3: TGTGCCTGGAGCATCGGGACAGGGAGCGAGCAGTACTTC.

The rearrangement joins TRBV20-1 to TRBJ1-5, with TRBD1 as a possible D gene (6 bases). CDR3 length: 16 amino acids. Germline V gene data show CDR1 as DFQATT and CDR2 as SNEGSKA (reference sequence). V was pared by 6 bases and J by 1 base, with 19 bases between. CDR3 bases: TGCAGTGCCCTACGTGGGGGGGGCCGGAGCAATCAGCCCCAGCATTTT. Encoded protein: CSALRGGGRSNQPQHF.